This TCR beta chain emerged from a study of blood T cell repertoires in COVID-19. Overall study context: Whether acute or convalescent, the COVID-19 samples came from the United States, Italy and Spain.

The data were produced by immunoSEQ multiplex PCR, yet TCRdb's version contains in-frame clones alone and is incomplete. Among about 140,000 clones listed, approximately 78% were seen once. The sequence came from a woman older than 75 with acute or convalescent COVID-19. Sequences were obtained from peripheral blood.

CDR3 amino acids: CATQRGSETQYF. The CDR3 DNA is TGTGCCACCCAAAGGGGCTCAGAGACCCAGTACTTC. V is TRBV27 and J is TRBJ2-5, with a tentative D call TRBD1 (5 bases). The CDR3 is made up of 12 amino acids. Looked up from germline, CDR1 is MNHEY and CDR2 is SMNVEV (reference sequence). V was shortened by 10 bases and J by 4 bases, with 13 bases between the two germline ends.